Reported below is one T cell receptor beta chain. It was with a sample-barcoded 5' primer and a J-beta primer mix that a second PCR of roughly 7 to 12 cycles was run. Every cDNA molecule bore a tag from a template-switch adaptor containing 12 random nucleotides. TCRdb passed the 5' RACE reads through MiXCR, listing each CDR3 protein once. The table includes roughly 700,000 distinct CDR3 sequences, around 45% detected once. This entry belongs to a study of blood T cells in healthy people across ages. Germline values: CDR1 DFQATT, CDR2 SNEGSKA (reference sequence). The CDR3 runs 10 residues. This clonotype originated in a woman in her sixties in good health. The genes are TRBV20-1 and TRBJ2-1; D gene uncertain. The specimen sequenced was blood. CDR3 in DNA: TGCAGCCCGGGTGACAATGAGCAGTTCTTC. Amino acid sequence: CSPGDNEQFF.